The 3 T cell receptor beta chains below come from one sample, sequenced in a study of shared clonotypes between healthy human individuals (TCRdb year 2020). The library was obtained by the immunoSEQ multiplex PCR assay. TCRdb took this table from immuneACCESS and kept in-frame rearrangements with V and J called. Such tables lack part of the clones; where checked against another copy, unresolved V genes explain under half of the gap, and the rest is unexplained. This sample lists approximately 1.4 million clones; under 99% were detected once. Together, the top ten hold approximately 0.45% of the sample. Sequenced input: naive CD4+ T cells sorted from blood. Reading the label with the study, this specimen's cell subset or site is: CD45RA+ positively selected. The receptors were gathered from a man aged 30-40 years in good health.

V is TRBV10-1 and J is TRBJ2-2; 8 bases line up with TRBD2. Germline CDR1 and CDR2: WNHNN and SYGVQD (reference sequence). This CDR3 is 14 amino acids long. The V segment lost 10 bases and the J segment 0 bases; nucleotides outside the gene matches: 4. The CDR3 reads CATRLASNTGELFF. As DNA, the CDR3 is TGCGCCACCCGACTAGCGTCGAACACCGGGGAGCTGTTTTTT.

The count of this clone is one. Other DNA sequences in the same sample also yield this CDR3. The rearrangement uses TRBV27 and TRBJ2-3; 13 bases line up with TRBD2. Germline V CDR1 and CDR2: MNHEY, SMNVEV (reference sequence). The CDR3 runs to 14 residues. The trim removed 6 bases at V and 3 bases at J, leaving 0 bases unmatched. The CDR3 DNA follows: TGTGCCAGCAGACTAGCGGGGGGGACAGATACGCAGTATTTT. The encoded protein is CASRLAGGTDTQYF.

The chain employs TRBV27 and TRBJ2-7; 7 positions match TRBD1. The V gene's germline CDR1 is MNHEY and CDR2 SMNVEV (reference sequence). The CDR3 is made up of 15 amino acids. The ends lost 6 bases at V and 4 bases at J; junction bases unmatched: 12. The CDR3 DNA sequence: TGTGCCAGCAGCCCTGGTAGGGGGCGAGGGTACGAGCAGTACTTC. Protein product: CASSPGRGRGYEQYF.